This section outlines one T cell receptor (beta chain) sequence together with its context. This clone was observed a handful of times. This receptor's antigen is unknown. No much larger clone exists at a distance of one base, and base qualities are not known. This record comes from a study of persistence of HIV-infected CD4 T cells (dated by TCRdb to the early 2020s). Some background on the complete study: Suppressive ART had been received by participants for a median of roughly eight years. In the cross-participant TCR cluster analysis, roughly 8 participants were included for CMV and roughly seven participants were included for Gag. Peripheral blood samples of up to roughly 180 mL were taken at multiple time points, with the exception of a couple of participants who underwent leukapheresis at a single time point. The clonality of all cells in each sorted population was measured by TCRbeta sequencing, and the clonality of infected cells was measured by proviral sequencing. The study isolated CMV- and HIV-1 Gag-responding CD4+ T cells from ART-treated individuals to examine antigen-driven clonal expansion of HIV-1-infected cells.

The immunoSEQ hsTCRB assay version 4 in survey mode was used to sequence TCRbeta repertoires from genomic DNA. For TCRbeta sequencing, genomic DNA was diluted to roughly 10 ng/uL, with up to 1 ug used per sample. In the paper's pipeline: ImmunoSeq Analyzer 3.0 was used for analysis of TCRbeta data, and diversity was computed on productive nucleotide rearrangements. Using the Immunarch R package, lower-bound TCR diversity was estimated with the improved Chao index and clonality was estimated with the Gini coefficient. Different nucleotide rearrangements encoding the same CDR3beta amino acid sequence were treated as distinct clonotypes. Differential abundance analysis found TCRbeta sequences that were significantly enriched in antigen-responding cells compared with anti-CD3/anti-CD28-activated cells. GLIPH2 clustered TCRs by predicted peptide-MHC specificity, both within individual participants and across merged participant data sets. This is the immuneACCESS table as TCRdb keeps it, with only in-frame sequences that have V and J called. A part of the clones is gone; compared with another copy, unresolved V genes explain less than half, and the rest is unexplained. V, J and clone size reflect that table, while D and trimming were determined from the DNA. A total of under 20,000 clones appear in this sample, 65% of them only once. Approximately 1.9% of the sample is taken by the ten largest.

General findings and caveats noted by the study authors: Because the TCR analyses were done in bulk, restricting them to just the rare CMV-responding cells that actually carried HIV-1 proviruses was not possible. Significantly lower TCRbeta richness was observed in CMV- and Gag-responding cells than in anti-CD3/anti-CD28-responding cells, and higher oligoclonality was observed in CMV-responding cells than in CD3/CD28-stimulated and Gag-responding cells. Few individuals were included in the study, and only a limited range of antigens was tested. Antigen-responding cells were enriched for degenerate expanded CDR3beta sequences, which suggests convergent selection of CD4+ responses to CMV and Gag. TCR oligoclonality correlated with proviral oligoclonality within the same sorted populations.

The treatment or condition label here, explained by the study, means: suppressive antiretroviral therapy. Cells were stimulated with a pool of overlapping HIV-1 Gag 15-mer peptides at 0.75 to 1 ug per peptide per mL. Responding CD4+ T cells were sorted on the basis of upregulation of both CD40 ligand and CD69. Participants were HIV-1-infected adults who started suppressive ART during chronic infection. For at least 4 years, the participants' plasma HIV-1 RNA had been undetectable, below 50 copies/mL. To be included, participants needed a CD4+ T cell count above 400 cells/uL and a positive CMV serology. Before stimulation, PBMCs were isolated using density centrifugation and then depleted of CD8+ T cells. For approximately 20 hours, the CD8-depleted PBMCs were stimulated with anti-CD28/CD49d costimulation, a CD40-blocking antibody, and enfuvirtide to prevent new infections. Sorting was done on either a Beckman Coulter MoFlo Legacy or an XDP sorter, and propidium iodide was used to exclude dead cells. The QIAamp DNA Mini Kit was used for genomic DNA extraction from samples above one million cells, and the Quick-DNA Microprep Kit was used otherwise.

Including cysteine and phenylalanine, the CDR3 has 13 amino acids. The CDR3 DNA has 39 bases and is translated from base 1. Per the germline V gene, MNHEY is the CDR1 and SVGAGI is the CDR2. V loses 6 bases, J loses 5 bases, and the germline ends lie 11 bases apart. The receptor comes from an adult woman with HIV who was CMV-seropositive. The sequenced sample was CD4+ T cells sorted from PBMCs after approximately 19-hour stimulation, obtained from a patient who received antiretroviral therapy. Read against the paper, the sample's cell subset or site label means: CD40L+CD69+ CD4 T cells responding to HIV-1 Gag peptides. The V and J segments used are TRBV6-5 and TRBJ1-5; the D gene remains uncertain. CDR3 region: CASRFTLHQPQHF. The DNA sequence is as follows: TGTGCCAGCAGATTCACGCTGCATCAGCCCCAGCATTTT.